The 9 T cell receptor beta chains below come from one sample, sequenced in a study of regulatory and conventional T cells in RAG deficiency. Blood CD4+ CD25-high CD127-low regulatory T cells supplied the genomic DNA template. The method was immunoSEQ multiplex PCR; TCRdb's version includes in-frame clones alone and lacks a portion of them. The data hold about 7,100 clones, with around 90% observed a single time. These sequences were also reported in another study, on regulatory T cells. That source notes: The PCR used 52 TRBV and 13 TRBJ primers.

The sequenced material came from CD127- CD25+ CD4+ Tregs sorted from blood. The source of these receptors is a human donor in good health.

The chain employs TRBV5-1 and TRBJ2-7; weak D call: TRBD1 (6 bases). This CDR3 is built from 14 residues. Trimming took off 0 bases at V and 0 bases at J, with 7 bases between the two ends. Germline V gene data show CDR1 as SGHRS and CDR2 as YFSETQ. This CDR3 is CASSLEGGSYEQYF. DNA for the CDR3: TGCGCCAGCAGCTTGGAAGGGGGCTCCTACGAGCAGTACTTC.

V usage is TRBV11-1 and J usage is TRBJ2-1; 10 bases match TRBD2. With V trimmed by 1 base and J by 7 bases, 4 bases remained unmatched. Germline V CDR1 and CDR2: SGHAT, FQDESV (reference sequence). This CDR3 has 15 amino acids. CDR3 nucleotide sequence: TGTGCCAGCAGCTTAGAAGCGGGGGGGTTTAATGAGCAGTTCTTC. This encodes CASSLEAGGFNEQFF. The entire variable domain, with the rest obtained from reference TRBV11-1 and TRBJ2-1, is as follows: EAEVAQSPRYKITEKSQAVAFWCDPISGHATLYWYRQILGQGPELLVQFQDESVVDDSQLPKDRFSAERLKGVDSTLKIQPAELGDSAMYLCASSLEAGGFNEQFFGPGTRLTVL.

The chain joins TRBV18 to TRBJ1-1, with D perhaps matching TRBD1 (5 bases). Deletions cut 5 bases from V and 4 bases from J, with 20 bases between. The CDR3 runs 16 residues. The germline gives CDR1 KGHSH, CDR2 LQKENI. CDR3 amino acids: CASSYLGDNWGTEAFF. In DNA form, the CDR3 reads TGTGCCAGCTCATATCTAGGGGATAACTGGGGCACTGAAGCTTTCTTT.

The gene calls are TRBV5-3 and TRBJ1-5; D is possibly TRBD1 (6 bases). TRBV5-3 is flagged as an ORF with uncertain function. V was pared by 1 base and J by 0 bases, with 8 bases between. The CDR3 covers 15 residues. The CDR3 reads CARSLRGSSNQPQHF. CDR3 coding DNA: TGTGCCAGAAGCTTGAGGGGGTCTAGCAATCAGCCCCAGCATTTT.

The V gene is TRBV11-1, the J gene TRBJ1-5; no definite D call. Germline lookup yields CDR1 SGHAT and CDR2 FQDESV (reference sequence). The CDR3 extends over 13 amino acids. V was clipped by 5 bases and J by 5 bases, with 10 bases between them. The chain's CDR3 is CASSITSDQPQHF. CDR3 nucleotides: TGTGCCAGCAGCATCACGTCGGATCAGCCCCAGCATTTT.

The chain uses TRBV7-3 and TRBJ2-2; 8 bases are shared with TRBD2. This CDR3 is built from 14 residues. Germline assignment: CDR1 SGHTA and CDR2 FQGTGA. V dropped 2 bases and J dropped 4; count of bases not matched to a gene: 0. CDR3 coding DNA: TGTGCCAGCAGCTTAGCGGGGGGCACCGGGGAGCTGTTTTTT. Its protein product is CASSLAGGTGELFF.

The chain uses TRBV4-1 and TRBJ1-2; tentative D call: TRBD1 (5 bases). This CDR3 contains 19 residues. Germline V gives CDR1 MGHRA, CDR2 YSYEKL. V dropped 4 bases and J dropped 3 bases, with 27 bases sitting between them. In nucleotides, the CDR3 is TGCGCCAGCAGCCCATCCCCCCCAGGGTTAGGGATCATTGACTATGGCTACACCTTC. Translation: CASSPSPPGLGIIDYGYTF.

V gene TRBV28 combines with J gene TRBJ2-1; a possible D gene is TRBD2 (6 bases). CDR3 length: 14 amino acids. V lost 8 bases and J lost 0, with 11 bases in between. Per the germline V gene, CDR1 is MDHEN and CDR2 is SYDVKM. The CDR3 loop reads CASRGVFSYNEQFF. CDR3 coding DNA: TGTGCCAGCCGCGGGGTGTTCTCCTACAATGAGCAGTTCTTC.

The gene calls are TRBV9 and TRBJ1-5; 8 nucleotides align to TRBD1. CDR1 is SGDLS and CDR2 is YYNGEE in the germline V gene. CDR3 length: 15 residues. The trim removed 7 bases at V and 3 bases at J, leaving 9 bases unmatched. The DNA of the CDR3 is TGTGCCAGCTCCCGGGACAGGCATCCCAATCAGCCCCAGCATTTT. Its protein product is CASSRDRHPNQPQHF.